This T cell receptor beta chain is from a study of blood T cell repertoires in COVID-19. Looking at the study overall: The study drew acute and convalescent COVID-19 samples from the United States, Italy and Spain. Sources were T cells, B-cell-depleted T cells, or PBMCs; the material itself was cDNA or gDNA.

Sequencing used immunoSEQ multiplex PCR; TCRdb keeps in-frame clones, though not all of them. Counted here are 250,000 to 350,000 clones, about 86% occurring once; the ten biggest clones make up 1.2%. CDR1 SNHLY and CDR2 FYNNEI come from the germline V gene. This CDR3 is 14 amino acids long. Unmatched junction bases numbered 9, after V lost 5 bases and J lost 9 bases. The TCR originated in a woman aged 45 to 65 with acute or convalescent COVID-19. This sequence joins TRBV2 and TRBJ2-3; 9 bases align to TRBD1. The material sequenced was peripheral blood. The CDR3 here is CASSLDRGWYTQYF. The CDR3, as DNA: TGTGCCAGCAGTCTGGACAGGGGCTGGTACACGCAGTATTTT.